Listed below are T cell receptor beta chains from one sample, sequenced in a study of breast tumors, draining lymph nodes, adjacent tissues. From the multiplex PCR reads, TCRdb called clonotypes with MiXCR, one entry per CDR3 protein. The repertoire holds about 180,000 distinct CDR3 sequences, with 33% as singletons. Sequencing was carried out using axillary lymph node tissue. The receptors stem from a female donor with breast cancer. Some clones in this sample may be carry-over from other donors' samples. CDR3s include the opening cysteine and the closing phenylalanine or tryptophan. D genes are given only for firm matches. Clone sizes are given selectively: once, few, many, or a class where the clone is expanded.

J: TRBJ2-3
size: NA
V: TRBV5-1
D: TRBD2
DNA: TGCGCCAGCAGCTTGGATGGTAGCGGGGAGGCCGGAGATACGCAGTATTTT
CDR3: CASSLDGSGEAGDTQYF

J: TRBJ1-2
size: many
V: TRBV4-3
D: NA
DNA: TGCGCCAGCAGCCAAGTCGGTCAGGGGTACTATGGCTACACCTTC
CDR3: CASSQVGQGYYGYTF

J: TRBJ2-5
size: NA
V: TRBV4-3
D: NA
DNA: TGCGCCAGCAGCCAAGACGCCACGGGGGTAGAGACCCAGTACTTC
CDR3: CASSQDATGVETQYF

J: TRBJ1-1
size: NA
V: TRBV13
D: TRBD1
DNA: TGTGCCAGCAGCCCCGGACAGGGAGGTGAAGCTCTCTTT
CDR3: CASSPGQGGEALF

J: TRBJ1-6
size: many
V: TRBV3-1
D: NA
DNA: TGTGCCAGCAGCCAAGATCCCAGGGTAGGATCACCCCTCCACTTT
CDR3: CASSQDPRVGSPLHF

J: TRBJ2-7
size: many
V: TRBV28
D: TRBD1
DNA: TGTGCCAGCAGTGCATACAGGGGGCTCTACGAGCAGTACTTC
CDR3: CASSAYRGLYEQYF

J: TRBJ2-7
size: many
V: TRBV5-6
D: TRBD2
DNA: TGTGCCAGCAGCTTGGTCGCGGGAGTGGACGAGCAGTACTTC
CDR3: CASSLVAGVDEQYF

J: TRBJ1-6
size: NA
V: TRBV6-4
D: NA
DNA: TGTGCCAGCAGGGACGGGGGGCCGAATTCACCCCTCCACTTT
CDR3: CASRDGGPNSPLHF

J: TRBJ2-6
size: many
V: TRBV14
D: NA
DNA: TGTGCCAGCGTACCCTCGGGGGCCAACGTCCTGACTTTC
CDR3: CASVPSGANVLTF

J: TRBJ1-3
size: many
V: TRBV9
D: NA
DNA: TGTGCCAGCAGCCCCAGTCGGGGGTTCGGAAACACCATATATTTT
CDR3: CASSPSRGFGNTIYF

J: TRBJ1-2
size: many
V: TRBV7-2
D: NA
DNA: TGTGCCAGCAGCCCGGGACTCCGCTATGGCTACACCTTC
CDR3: CASSPGLRYGYTF

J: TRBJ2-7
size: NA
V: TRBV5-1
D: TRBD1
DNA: TGCGCCAGCAGCTTGGGAGCGACAGGGGGCTCCTACGAGCAGTACTTC
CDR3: CASSLGATGGSYEQYF

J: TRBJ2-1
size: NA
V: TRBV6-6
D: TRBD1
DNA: TGTGCCAGCAGTTACTCGGGGACAGGGCGGGACAATGAGCAGTTCTTC
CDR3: CASSYSGTGRDNEQFF